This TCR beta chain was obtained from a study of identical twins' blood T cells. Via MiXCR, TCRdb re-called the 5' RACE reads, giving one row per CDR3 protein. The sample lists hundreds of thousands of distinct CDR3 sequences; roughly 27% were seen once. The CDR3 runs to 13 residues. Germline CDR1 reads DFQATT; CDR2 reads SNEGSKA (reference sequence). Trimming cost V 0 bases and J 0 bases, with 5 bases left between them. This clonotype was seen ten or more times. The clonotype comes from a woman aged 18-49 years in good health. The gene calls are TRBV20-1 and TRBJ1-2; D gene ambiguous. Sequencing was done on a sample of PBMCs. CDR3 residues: CSAREQPNYGYTF. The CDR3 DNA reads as TGCAGTGCTAGAGAACAGCCTAACTATGGCTACACCTTC.